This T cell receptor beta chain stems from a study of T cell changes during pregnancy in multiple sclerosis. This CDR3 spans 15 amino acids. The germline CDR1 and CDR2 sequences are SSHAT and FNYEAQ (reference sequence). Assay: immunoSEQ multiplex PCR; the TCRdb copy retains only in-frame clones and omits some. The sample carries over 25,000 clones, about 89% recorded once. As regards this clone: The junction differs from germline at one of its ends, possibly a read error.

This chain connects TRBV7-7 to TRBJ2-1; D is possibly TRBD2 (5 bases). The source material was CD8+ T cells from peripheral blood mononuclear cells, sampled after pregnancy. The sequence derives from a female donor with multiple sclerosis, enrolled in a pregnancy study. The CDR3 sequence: CASSPLRAGYNEQFF. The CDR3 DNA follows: TGTGCTAGCAGCCCCCTGCGGGCTGGCTACAATGAGCAGTTCTTC.